This section outlines one T cell receptor beta chain sequence together with its context. Its antigen remains unknown. The read is 3 residues too short to cover the CDR3 end, so that end is filled in from the germline J gene. The V gene's germline CDR1 is DFQATT and CDR2 SNEGSKA (reference sequence). The CDR3 consists of 14 residues. The V segment lost 5 bases and the J segment 0 bases; nucleotides outside the gene matches: 7. HPV was found by MY09/MY11 PCR and dot-blot genotyping. This record comes from a study of T cells in women clearing cervical HPV infection. Assay: immunoSEQ multiplex PCR; the TCRdb copy retains only in-frame clones and omits some. The record lists about 20,000 clones, of which the ten most abundant hold 6.5% to 8.5%. Study outcomes and limitations: Controls had more TRBV6-7 (0.16%) than cases (roughly 0.11%). Repertoire richness, not evenness, was significantly elevated in CIN3+ cases versus controls.

Sequencing was carried out using blood buffy coat. V gene TRBV20-1 combines with J gene TRBJ2-7; TRBD1 aligns across 7 bases. This sequence originates from a woman aged 18-70 years with a cervical HPV16 infection that either progressed to CIN3+ or cleared (not recorded which). CDR3: CSAGGQRSSYEQYF. The covered CDR3 bases are TGCAGTGCTGGGGGACAGAGAAGCTCCTACGAG.